The 4 T cell receptor beta chains listed next were all sequenced from one sample in a study of blood T cell repertoires in COVID-19. The data were produced by immunoSEQ multiplex PCR, yet TCRdb's version contains in-frame clones alone and is incomplete. This table holds 540,000 or so clones, approximately 88% found once. Sequences were obtained from peripheral blood. The receptors were sampled from a woman in her forties or fifties with COVID-19, enrolled during active disease.

The chain uses TRBV15 and TRBJ1-4; 7 positions match TRBD1. The germline V gene encodes CDR1 LNHNV and CDR2 YYDKDF (reference sequence). The CDR3 spans 13 residues. V was pared by 6 bases and J by 5 bases, with 3 bases of the junction left unmatched. The CDR3 DNA reads TGTGCCACCAGAAGGACAGGAAATGAAAAACTGTTTTTT. Its translation is CATRRTGNEKLFF.

The chain recombines TRBV7-8 with TRBJ2-1; D not certain. Deletions cut 2 bases from V and 7 bases from J, with 6 bases between. This CDR3 contains 12 residues. Germline V CDR1 and CDR2: SGHVS, FQNEAQ. The DNA for the CDR3 is TGTGCCAGCAGCTTATTCGGTAATGAGCAGTTCTTC. Encoded protein: CASSLFGNEQFF.

DNA of the CDR3: TGTGCCAGCAGCGTCGGGACAGCTAACTATGGCTACACCTTC. This sequence encodes CASSVGTANYGYTF. The chain joins TRBV9 to TRBJ1-2, with 7 bases aligning to TRBD1. Unmatched junction bases numbered 1, after V lost 2 bases and J lost 0 bases. The CDR3 has 14 amino acids. In germline, CDR1 is SGDLS, CDR2 YYNGEE.

This chain links TRBV5-4 with TRBJ2-1; 8 bases match TRBD1. Per germline, CDR1 SGHNT and CDR2 YYREEE (reference sequence). The CDR3 covers 13 residues. V lost 6 bases to trimming and J lost 11 bases; unmatched junction nucleotides: 10. CDR3 sequence reads: CASKSGGGVKQFF. The CDR3 nucleotides read TGTGCCAGCAAGTCAGGGGGCGGGGTTAAGCAGTTCTTC. The full variable domain, rest sourced from reference TRBV5-4 and TRBJ2-1, is ETGVTQSPTHLIKTRGQQVTLRCSSQSGHNTVSWYQQALGQGPQFIFQYYREEENGRGNFPPRFSGLQFPNYSSELNVNALELDDSALYLCASKSGGGVKQFFGPGTRLTVL.